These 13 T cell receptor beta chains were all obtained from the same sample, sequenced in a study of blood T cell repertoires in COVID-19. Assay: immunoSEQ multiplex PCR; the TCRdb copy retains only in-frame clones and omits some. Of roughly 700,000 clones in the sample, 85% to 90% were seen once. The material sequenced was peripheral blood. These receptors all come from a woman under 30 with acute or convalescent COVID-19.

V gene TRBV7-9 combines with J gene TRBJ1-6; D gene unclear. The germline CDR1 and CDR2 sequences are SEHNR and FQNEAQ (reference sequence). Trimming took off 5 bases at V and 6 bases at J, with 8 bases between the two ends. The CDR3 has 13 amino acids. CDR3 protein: CASSHYVNSPLHF. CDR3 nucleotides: TGTGCCAGCAGCCACTACGTTAATTCACCCCTCCACTTT. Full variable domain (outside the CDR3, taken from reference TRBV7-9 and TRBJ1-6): DTGVSQNPRHKITKRGQNVTFRCDPISEHNRLYWYRQTLGQGPEFLTYFQNEAQLEKSRLLSDRFSAERPKGSFSTLEIQRTEQGDSAMYLCASSHYVNSPLHFGNGTRLTVT.

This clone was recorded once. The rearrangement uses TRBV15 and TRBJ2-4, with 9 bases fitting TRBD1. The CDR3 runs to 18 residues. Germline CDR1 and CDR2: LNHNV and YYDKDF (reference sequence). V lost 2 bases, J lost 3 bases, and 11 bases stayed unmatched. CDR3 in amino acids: CATSRPSRDRENKNIQYF. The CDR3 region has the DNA TGTGCCACCAGCAGACCCAGCCGGGACAGGGAAAACAAAAACATTCAGTACTTC.

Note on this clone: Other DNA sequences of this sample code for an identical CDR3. The CDR3 DNA is TGTGCCATCAGTGACATGAACACTGAAGCTTTCTTT. Translated: CAISDMNTEAFF. V gene TRBV10-3 combines with J gene TRBJ1-1, with D uncertain. The germline V gene encodes CDR1 ENHRY and CDR2 SYGVKD. Trimming removed 3 bases at V and 0 bases at J, with 2 bases between. This CDR3 contains 12 residues.

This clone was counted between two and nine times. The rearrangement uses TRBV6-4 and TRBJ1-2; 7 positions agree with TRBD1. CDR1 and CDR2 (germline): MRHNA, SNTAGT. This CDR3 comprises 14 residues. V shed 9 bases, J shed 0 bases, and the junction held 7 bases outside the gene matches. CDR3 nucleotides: TGTGCCAGGGTCCGACAGGGCCCTAACTATGGCTACACCTTC. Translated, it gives CARVRQGPNYGYTF.

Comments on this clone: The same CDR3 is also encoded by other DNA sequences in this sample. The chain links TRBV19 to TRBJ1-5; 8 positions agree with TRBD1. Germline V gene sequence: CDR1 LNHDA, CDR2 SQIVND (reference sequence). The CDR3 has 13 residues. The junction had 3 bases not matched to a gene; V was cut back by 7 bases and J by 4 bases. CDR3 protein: CASNGQGNQPQHF. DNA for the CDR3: TGTGCCAGTAACGGACAGGGTAATCAGCCCCAGCATTTT.

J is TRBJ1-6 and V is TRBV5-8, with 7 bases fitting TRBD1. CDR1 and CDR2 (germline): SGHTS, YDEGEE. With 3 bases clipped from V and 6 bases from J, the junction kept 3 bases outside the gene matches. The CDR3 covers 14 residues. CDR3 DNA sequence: TGTGCCAGCAGCTGGGGACAGACTAATTCACCCCTCCACTTT. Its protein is CASSWGQTNSPLHF.

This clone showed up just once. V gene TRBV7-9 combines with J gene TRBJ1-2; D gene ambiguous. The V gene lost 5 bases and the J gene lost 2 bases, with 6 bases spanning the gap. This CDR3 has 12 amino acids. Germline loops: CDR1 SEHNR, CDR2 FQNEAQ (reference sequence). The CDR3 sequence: CASSPSNYGYTF. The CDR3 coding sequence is TGTGCCAGCAGCCCTTCCAACTATGGCTACACCTTC.

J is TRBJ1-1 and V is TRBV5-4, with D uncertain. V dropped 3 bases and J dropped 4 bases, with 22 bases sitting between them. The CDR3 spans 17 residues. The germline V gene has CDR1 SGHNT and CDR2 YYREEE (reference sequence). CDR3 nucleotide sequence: TGTGCCAGCAGCTCCGGTACCAGACTGAGTTTGGGCACTGAAGCTTTCTTT. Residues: CASSSGTRLSLGTEAFF.

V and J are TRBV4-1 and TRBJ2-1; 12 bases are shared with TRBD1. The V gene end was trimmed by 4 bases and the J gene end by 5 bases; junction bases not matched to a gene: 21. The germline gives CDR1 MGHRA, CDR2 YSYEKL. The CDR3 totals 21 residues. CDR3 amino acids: CASSLHFTGTGGLYINNEQFF. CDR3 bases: TGCGCCAGCAGCCTCCACTTCACCGGGACAGGGGGCCTTTACATAAACAATGAGCAGTTCTTC.

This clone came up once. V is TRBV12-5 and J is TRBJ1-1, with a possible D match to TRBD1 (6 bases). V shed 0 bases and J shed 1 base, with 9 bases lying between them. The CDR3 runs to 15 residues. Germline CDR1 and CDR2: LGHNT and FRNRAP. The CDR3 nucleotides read TGTGCTAGTGGTTTGGTGCTGACAGGGAACACTGAAGCTTTCTTT. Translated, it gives CASGLVLTGNTEAFF.

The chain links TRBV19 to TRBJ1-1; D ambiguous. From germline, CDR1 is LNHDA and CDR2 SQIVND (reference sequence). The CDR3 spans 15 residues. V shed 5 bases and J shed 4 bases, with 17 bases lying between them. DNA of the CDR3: TGTGCCAGTAGTGAAGGACGGGGAGTTGGCACTGAAGCTTTCTTT. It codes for CASSEGRGVGTEAFF.

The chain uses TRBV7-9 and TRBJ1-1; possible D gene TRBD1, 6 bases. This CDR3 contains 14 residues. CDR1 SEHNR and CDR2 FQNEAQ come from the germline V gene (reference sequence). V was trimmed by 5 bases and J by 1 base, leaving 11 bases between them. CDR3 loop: CASSKQGTNTEAFF. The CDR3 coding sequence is TGTGCCAGCAGCAAACAGGGTACGAACACTGAAGCTTTCTTT.

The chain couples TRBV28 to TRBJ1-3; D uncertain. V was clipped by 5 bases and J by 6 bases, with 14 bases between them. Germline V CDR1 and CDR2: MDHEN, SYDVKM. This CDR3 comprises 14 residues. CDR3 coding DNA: TGTGCCAGCAGTACCGGGTCCTCACTAAACACCATATATTTT. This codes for CASSTGSSLNTIYF.